These 11 T cell receptor beta chains share one sample of origin, sequenced in a study of T cells in Graves' hyperthyroidism and ophthalmopathy. It was RNA transcripts that yielded the amplified TCR beta CDR3 regions. First-round RT-PCR with HTBI primers amplified the TCR CDR3 region. Each CDR3 protein is one row after TCRdb ran MiXCR on the multiplex PCR reads. The top ten hold 3.8% of the sample, which has under 650,000 distinct CDR3 sequences, 15% to 20% seen once. The material sequenced was blood. All receptors derive from a woman in her twenties or thirties with Graves' hyperthyroidism.

The J gene is TRBJ2-1, the V gene TRBV9; tentatively, D is TRBD1 (6 bases). Germline V gives CDR1 SGDLS, CDR2 YYNGEE. The V and J ends lost 4 bases and 8 bases respectively, with 13 bases between them. CDR3 length: 13 amino acids. Here the CDR3 reads CASSTGRGDEQFF. The CDR3 DNA is TGTGCCAGCAGCACAGGGAGAGGCGATGAGCAGTTCTTC.

This chain uses TRBV6-2 or TRBV6-3 with TRBJ1-4; possible D gene TRBD1, 5 bases. Germline CDR1 and CDR2: MNHEY and SVGEGT. Trimming took off 5 bases at V and 8 bases at J, with 15 bases between the two ends. The CDR3 is 14 amino acids. DNA of the CDR3: TGTGCCAGCAGTCTCGGGGCTTTCGGAGAAAAACTGTTTTTT. It is translated as CASSLGAFGEKLFF.

The CDR3 DNA is TGTGCCAGCAGCTCTCGAGCTGGTGGTTCACCCCTCCACTTT. Translating gives CASSSRAGGSPLHF. The rearrangement links TRBV5-4 to TRBJ1-6, with unresolved D. V lost 3 bases to trimming and J lost 9 bases, with 13 bases between them. CDR3 size: 14 residues. Germline V gene sequence: CDR1 SGHNT, CDR2 YYREEE (reference sequence).

This clonotype was detected only a few times. This sequence joins TRBV11-2 and TRBJ2-7; 7 bases map to TRBD2. The length of the CDR3 is 16 residues. The germline V gene has CDR1 SGHAT and CDR2 FQNNGV. V lost 5 bases and J lost 3; bases outside the gene matches: 13. The CDR3 DNA is TGTGCCAGCAGCCTAGCCATAGCGGGCCTACTCTACGAGCAGTACTTC. Amino acids: CASSLAIAGLLYEQYF.

This clonotype appeared many times. The genes are TRBV18 and TRBJ1-2; 7 bases are a match to TRBD1. The CDR3 totals 14 residues. Germline V gives CDR1 KGHSH, CDR2 LQKENI. V lost 4 bases to trimming and J lost 4 bases; unmatched junction nucleotides: 6. The CDR3 sequence is CASSRTGTVYGYTF. The CDR3 coding sequence is TGTGCCAGCTCACGAACCGGGACAGTCTATGGCTACACCTTC.

In this sample, this clonotype turned up a few times. The CDR3 sequence is CASSPAGAVVYNEQFF. CDR3 DNA sequence: TGTGCCAGCAGCCCAGCCGGAGCGGTAGTCTACAATGAGCAGTTCTTC. The chain uses TRBV7-9 and TRBJ2-1; D possibly corresponds to TRBD2 (5 bases). Germline assignment: CDR1 SEHNR and CDR2 FQNEAQ (reference sequence). V shed 5 bases and J shed 3 bases, with 17 bases lying between them. CDR3 size: 16 residues.

This clonotype was recorded at least ten times. The rearrangement uses TRBV5-1 and TRBJ1-4, with 8 bases lining up with TRBD1. The CDR3 has 13 amino acids. CDR1 SGHRS and CDR2 YFSETQ come from the germline V gene. The V gene end was trimmed by 5 bases and the J gene end by 8 bases; junction bases not matched to a gene: 5. CDR3 loop: CASRTGEGEKLFF. CDR3 bases: TGCGCCAGCAGGACAGGGGAAGGAGAAAAACTGTTTTTT.

This clonotype was counted many times. The chain employs TRBV4-2 and TRBJ2-7; a possible D gene is TRBD2 (5 bases). Germline assignment: CDR1 LGHNA and CDR2 YNFKEQ. Trimming removed 0 bases at V and 2 bases at J, with 11 bases between. CDR3 length: 15 residues. The CDR3, as DNA: TGTGCCAGCAGCCAAGACCCTGTCGGGGCCTACGAGCAGTACTTC. It yields the protein CASSQDPVGAYEQYF.

This clonotype has ten or more counts. The chain carries TRBV11-2 and TRBJ1-2; 8 bases agree with TRBD1. The trim removed 0 bases at V and 4 bases at J, leaving 7 bases unmatched. Germline V gene lookup returns CDR1 SGHAT and CDR2 FQNNGV. CDR3 size: 16 residues. In DNA form, the CDR3 reads TGTGCCAGCAGCTTAGATTATGGGGACAGGTCCTATGGCTACACCTTC. This translates into CASSLDYGDRSYGYTF. The variable domain in full, completed from reference TRBV11-2 and TRBJ1-2, reads EAGVAQSPRYKIIEKRQSVAFWCNPISGHATLYWYQQILGQGPKLLIQFQNNGVVDDSQLPKDRFSAERLKGVDSTLKIQPAKLEDSAVYLCASSLDYGDRSYGYTFGSGTRLTVV.

The gene calls are TRBV6-2 or TRBV6-3 and TRBJ1-2, with TRBD1 as a possible D gene (5 bases). Germline V CDR1 and CDR2: MNHEY, SVGEGT. The CDR3 runs 16 residues. V was cut by 6 bases and J by 3 bases, with 20 bases left in between. The CDR3 bases are TGTGCCAGCAGCCCCGTTAGGGAGGGGCTCGACTATGGCTACACCTTC. The encoded protein is CASSPVREGLDYGYTF.

Turning to this clonotype: One end of the junction varies from germline; a read error may be responsible. V usage is TRBV7-3 and J usage is TRBJ2-7; 7 bases fit TRBD1. The germline gives CDR1 SGHTA, CDR2 FQGTGA. The CDR3 loop spans 13 amino acids. This CDR3 reads CTSSRDRSYEQYF. The CDR3 DNA reads TGTACCAGCAGCCGGGACAGATCCTACGAGCAGTACTTC. The full variable domain, completed using reference TRBV7-3 and TRBJ2-7, is GAGVSQTPSNKVTEKGKYVELRCDPISGHTALYWYRQSLGQGPEFLIYFQGTGAADDSGLPNDRFFAVRPEGSVSTLKIQRTERGDSAVYLCTSSRDRSYEQYFGPGTRLTVT.